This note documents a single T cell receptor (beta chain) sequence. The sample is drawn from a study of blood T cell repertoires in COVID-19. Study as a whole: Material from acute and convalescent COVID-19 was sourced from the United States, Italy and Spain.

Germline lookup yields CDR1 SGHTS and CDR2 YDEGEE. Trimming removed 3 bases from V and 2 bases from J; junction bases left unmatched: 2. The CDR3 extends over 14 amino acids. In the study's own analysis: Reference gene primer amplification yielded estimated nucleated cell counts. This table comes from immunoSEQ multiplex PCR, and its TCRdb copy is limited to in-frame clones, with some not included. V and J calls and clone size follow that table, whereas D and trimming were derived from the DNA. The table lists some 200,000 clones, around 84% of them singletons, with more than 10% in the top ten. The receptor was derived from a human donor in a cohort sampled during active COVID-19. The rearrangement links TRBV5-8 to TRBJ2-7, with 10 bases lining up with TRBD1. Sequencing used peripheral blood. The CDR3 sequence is CASSSGQGAYEQYF. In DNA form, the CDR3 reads TGTGCCAGCAGCTCCGGACAGGGGGCCTACGAGCAGTACTTC.